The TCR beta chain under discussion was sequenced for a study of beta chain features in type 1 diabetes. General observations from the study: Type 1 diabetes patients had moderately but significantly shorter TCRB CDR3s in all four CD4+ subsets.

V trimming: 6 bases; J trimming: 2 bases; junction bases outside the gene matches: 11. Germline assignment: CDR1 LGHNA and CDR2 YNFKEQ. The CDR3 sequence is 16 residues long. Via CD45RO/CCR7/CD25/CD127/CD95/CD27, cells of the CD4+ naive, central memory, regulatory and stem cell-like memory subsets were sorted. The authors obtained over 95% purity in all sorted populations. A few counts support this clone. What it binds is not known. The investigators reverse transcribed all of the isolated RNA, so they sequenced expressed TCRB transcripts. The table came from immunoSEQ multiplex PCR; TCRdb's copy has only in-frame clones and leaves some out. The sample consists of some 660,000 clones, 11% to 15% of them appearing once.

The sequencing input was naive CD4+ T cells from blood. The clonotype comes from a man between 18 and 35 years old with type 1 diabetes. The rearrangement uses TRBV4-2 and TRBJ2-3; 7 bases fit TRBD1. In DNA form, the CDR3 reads TGTGCCAGCAGACAACTTGGACAGGTCACCACAGATACGCAGTATTTT. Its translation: CASRQLGQVTTDTQYF.